This T cell receptor (beta chain) was profiled in a study of OX40 agonist ivuxolimab in advanced cancers. For context, the study as a whole: Ivuxolimab was an agonistic, fully human IgG2 monoclonal antibody directed against OX40 (CD134), a costimulatory receptor. The paper covers the monotherapy dose-escalation part of the phase I ivuxolimab trial, which included N ≈ 50 patients. Partial responses were achieved by three dose-escalation patients, of whom one had hepatocellular carcinoma and two had cutaneous melanoma. Intravenous ivuxolimab was administered to patients every 2 weeks at six dose levels: 0.01, 0.1, 0.3, 1.5, 3 and 10 mg/kg. Peripheral TCRbeta sequencing aimed to test whether ivuxolimab altered TCR sequence diversity and caused clonal T-cell expansion. Prior anti-PD-1, anti-PD-L1 or anti-CTLA-4 therapy was permitted, and checkpoint inhibitors had been received by roughly 40% of dose-escalation patients. Of the 50 to 55 patients in dose escalation, some 20 had hepatocellular carcinoma, roughly 15 had melanoma, 9 had renal cell carcinoma and 9 had head and neck cancer. In the dose-escalation cohort, over 65% of patients were male, and the mean age was about 55 years, with a range of roughly 23 to 85.

Genomic DNA was extracted from sorted cells for sequencing of the TCRbeta CDR3 region. TCRbeta CDR3 regions were sequenced using the immunoSEQ Assay. In TCRdb, the immuneACCESS table is reduced to in-frame sequences with V and J assigned. These tables do not hold every clone; where another copy was compared, an unresolved V gene accounts for under half, and the others remain unexplained. The sample includes more than 65,000 clones, with approximately 88% observed a single time. 0.45% to 0.6% of the sample is in the top ten clones. Patients with autoimmune disease history or receiving systemic immunosuppression were excluded from the trial. Peripheral blood for TCR sequencing was drawn from every dose cohort at baseline, at cycle 4 day 1 and at cycle 7 day 1. The samples were drawn from a first-in-human, open-label, multicenter phase I dose-escalation trial of ivuxolimab. Adults with locally advanced or metastatic melanoma, renal cell carcinoma, hepatocellular carcinoma or head and neck squamous cell carcinoma were enrolled in the trial. Before TCR sequencing, CD4+ T cells and CD8+ T cells from peripheral blood were sorted into separate populations.

The research as a whole found: At doses of 0.1 to 3.0 mg/kg, clonal expansion of both CD4+ and CD8+ blood T cells was observed from baseline to week 6. Partial responders in the 0.1-3.0 mg/kg groups had among the lowest normalized peripheral clonal expansion, especially among CD8+ T cells. After ivuxolimab, CD8+ T cells had more expanded clones than CD4+ T cells on average. The antigen specificity of the peripheral T cells that underwent clonal expansion was not determined. Low levels of normalized T-cell clonal expansion were also seen in some patients who did not respond.

For CDR1 and CDR2, the germline V gene lists MNHEY and SVGAGI. V is pared back by 8 bases and J by 3 bases, with 8 bases lying between the germline termini. There are 12 amino acids in the CDR3, from cysteine to phenylalanine inclusive. Kept here is only the CDR3 DNA, which spans 36 bases and is read in frame from base 1. About this clone: Its specific antigen is unknown. No much larger clone exists at a distance of one base, and base qualities are not known.

The source was CD4+ or CD8+ T cells sorted from blood, collected in a trial of the OX40 agonist ivuxolimab. The V and J genes are TRBV6-5 and TRBJ2-1; the D gene cannot be named for sure. This receptor was identified in an adult with an advanced solid tumor such as melanoma, head and neck, liver or kidney cancer. The sequenced DNA: TGTGCCAGCCGGAGAGGCTACAATGAGCAGTTCTTC. This sequence encodes CASRRGYNEQFF.